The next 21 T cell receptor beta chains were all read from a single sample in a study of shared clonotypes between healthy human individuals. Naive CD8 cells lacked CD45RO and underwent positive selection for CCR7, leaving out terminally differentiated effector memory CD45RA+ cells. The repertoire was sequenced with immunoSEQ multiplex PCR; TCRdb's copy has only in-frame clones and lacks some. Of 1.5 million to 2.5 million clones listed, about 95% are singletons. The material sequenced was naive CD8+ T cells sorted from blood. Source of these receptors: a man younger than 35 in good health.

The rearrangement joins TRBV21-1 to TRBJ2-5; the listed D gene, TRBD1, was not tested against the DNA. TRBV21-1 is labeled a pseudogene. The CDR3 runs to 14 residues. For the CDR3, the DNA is TGTGCCAGCAGCAAAAAGTCAAGGGGGGAGACCCAGTACTTC. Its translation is CASSKKSRGETQYF.

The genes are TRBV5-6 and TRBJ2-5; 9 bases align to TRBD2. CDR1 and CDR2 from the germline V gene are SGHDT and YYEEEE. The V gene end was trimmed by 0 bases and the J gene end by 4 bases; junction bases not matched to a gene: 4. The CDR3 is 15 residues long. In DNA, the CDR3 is TGTGCCAGCAGCTTGGATGGCGGGAGGGGAGAGACCCAGTACTTC. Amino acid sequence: CASSLDGGRGETQYF.

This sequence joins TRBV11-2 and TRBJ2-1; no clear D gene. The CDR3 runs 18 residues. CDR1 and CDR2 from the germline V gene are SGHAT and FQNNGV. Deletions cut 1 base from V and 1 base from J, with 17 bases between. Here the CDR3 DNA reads TGTGCCAGCAGCTTAGTCCCTCCCTCTTTTTTGTCCTACAATGAGCAGTTCTTC. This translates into CASSLVPPSFLSYNEQFF.

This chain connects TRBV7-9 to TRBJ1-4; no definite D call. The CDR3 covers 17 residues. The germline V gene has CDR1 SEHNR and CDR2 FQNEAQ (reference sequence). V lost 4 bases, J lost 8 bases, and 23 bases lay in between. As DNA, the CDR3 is TGTGCCAGCAGCTCACCCACCACCAGTGGGGTTGGGGAAAAACTGTTTTTT. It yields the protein CASSSPTTSGVGEKLFF.

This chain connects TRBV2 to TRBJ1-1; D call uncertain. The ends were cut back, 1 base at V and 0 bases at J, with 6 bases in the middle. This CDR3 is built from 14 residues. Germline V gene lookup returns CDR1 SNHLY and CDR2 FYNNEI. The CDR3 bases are TGTGCCAGCAGTGAAGGCGAGATGAACACTGAAGCTTTCTTT. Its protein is CASSEGEMNTEAFF.

CDR3 protein: CASSQVGEGMNEKLFF. The CDR3 coding sequence is TGCGCCAGCAGCCAAGTTGGGGAGGGTATGAATGAAAAACTGTTTTTT. J is TRBJ1-4 and V is TRBV4-1, with D hard to call. This CDR3 comprises 16 residues. V was trimmed by 1 base and J by 5 bases, leaving 14 bases between them. Per germline, CDR1 MGHRA and CDR2 YSYEKL.

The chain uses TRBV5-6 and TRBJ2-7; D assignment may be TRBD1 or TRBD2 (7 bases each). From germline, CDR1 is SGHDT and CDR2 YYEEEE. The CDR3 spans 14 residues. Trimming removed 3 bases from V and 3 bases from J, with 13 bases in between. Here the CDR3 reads CASSSRGGRYEQYF. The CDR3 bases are TGTGCCAGCAGCTCCAGGGGGGGCCGCTACGAGCAGTACTTC.

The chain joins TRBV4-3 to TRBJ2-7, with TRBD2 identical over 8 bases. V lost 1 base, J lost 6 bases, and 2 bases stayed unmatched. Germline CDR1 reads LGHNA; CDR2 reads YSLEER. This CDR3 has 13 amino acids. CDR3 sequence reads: CASSQAGGVEQYF. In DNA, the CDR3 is TGCGCCAGCAGCCAAGCCGGGGGGGTCGAGCAGTACTTC.

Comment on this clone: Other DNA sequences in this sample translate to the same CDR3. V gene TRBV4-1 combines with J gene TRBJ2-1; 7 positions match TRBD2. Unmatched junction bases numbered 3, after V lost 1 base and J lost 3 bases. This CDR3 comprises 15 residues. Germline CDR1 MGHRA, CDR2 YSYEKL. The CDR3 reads CASSQGLADYNEQFF. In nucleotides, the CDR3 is TGCGCCAGCAGCCAAGGTCTAGCGGACTACAATGAGCAGTTCTTC.

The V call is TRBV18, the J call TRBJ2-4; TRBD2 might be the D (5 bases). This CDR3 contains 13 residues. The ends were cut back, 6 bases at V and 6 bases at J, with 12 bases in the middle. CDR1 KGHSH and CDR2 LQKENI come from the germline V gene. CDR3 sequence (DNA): TGTGCCAGCTCCCTGGACTTTGGAAACATTCAGTACTTC. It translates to CASSLDFGNIQYF.

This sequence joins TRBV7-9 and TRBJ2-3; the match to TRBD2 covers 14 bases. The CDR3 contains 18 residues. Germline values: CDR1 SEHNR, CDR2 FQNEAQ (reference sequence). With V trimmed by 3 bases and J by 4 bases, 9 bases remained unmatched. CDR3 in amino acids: CASSFISTGLAGADTQYF. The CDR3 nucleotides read TGTGCCAGCAGCTTCATATCCACGGGACTAGCGGGAGCAGATACGCAGTATTTT.

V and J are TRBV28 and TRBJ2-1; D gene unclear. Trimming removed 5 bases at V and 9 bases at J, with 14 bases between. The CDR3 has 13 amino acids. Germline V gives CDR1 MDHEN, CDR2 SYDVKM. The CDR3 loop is CASSPTVLPEQFF. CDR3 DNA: TGTGCCAGCAGTCCAACTGTTCTCCCTGAGCAGTTCTTC.

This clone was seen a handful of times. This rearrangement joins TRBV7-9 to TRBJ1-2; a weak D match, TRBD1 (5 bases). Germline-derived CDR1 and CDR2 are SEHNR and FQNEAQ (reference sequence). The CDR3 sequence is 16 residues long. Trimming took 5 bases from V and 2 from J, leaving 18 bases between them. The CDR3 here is CASSPPGTAINYGYTF. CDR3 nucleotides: TGTGCCAGCAGCCCTCCCGGGACGGCTATCAACTATGGCTACACCTTC.

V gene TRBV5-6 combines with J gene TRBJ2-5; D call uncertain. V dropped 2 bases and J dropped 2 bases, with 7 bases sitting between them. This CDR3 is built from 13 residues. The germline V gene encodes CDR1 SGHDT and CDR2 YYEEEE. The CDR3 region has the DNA TGTGCCAGCAGCTTTGCAGGACAAGAGACCCAGTACTTC. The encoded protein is CASSFAGQETQYF.

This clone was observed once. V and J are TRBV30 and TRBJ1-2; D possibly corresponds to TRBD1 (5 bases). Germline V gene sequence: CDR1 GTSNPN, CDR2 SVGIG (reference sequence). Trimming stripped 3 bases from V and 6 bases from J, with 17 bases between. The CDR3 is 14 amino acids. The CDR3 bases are TGTGCCTGGAGGGGACCGGGTATGGGTCATGGCTACACCTTC. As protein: CAWRGPGMGHGYTF.

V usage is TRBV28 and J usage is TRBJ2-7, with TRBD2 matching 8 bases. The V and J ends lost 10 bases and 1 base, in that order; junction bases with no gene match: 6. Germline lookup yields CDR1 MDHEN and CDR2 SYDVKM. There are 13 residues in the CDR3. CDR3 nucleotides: TGTGCCATCGAAAGCGGGAGTTCCTACGAGCAGTACTTC. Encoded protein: CAIESGSSYEQYF.

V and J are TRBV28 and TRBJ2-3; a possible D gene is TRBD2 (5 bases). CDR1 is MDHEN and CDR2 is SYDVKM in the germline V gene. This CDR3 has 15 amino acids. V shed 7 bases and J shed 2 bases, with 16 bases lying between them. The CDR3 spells CASTAVAQITDTQYF. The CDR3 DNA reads TGTGCCAGCACCGCAGTAGCGCAGATCACAGATACGCAGTATTTT.

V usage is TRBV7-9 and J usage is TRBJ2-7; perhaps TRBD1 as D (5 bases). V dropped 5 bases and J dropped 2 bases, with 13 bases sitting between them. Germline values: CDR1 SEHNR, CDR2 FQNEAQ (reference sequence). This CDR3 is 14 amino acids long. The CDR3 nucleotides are TGTGCCAGCAGCATAGGACAAGCAGCCTACGAGCAGTACTTC. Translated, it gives CASSIGQAAYEQYF. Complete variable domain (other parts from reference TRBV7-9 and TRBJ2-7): DTGVSQNPRHKITKRGQNVTFRCDPISEHNRLYWYRQTLGQGPEFLTYFQNEAQLEKSRLLSDRFSAERPKGSFSTLEIQRTEQGDSAMYLCASSIGQAAYEQYFGPGTRLTVT.

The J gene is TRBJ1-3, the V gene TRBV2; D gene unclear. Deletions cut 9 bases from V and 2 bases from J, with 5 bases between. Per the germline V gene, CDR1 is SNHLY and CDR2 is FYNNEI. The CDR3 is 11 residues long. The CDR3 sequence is CARGTGNTIYF. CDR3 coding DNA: TGTGCCAGAGGGACTGGAAACACCATATATTTT.

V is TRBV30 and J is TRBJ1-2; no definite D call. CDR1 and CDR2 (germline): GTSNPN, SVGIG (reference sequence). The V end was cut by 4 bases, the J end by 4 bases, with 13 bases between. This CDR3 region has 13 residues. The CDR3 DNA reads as TGTGCCTGGAATCTCGTGACATCCTATGGCTACACCTTC. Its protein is CAWNLVTSYGYTF.

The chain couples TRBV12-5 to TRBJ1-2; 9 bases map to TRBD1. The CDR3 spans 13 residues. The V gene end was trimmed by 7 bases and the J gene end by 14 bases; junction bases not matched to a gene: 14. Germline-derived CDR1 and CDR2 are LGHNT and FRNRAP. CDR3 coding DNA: TGTGCTAGTGCCGTACTCCGGGACAGGGAAAGGACCTTC. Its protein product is CASAVLRDRERTF.